The clone carrying this TCR beta chain was detected many times. No antigen is known for it. A single record per CDR3 protein comes from TCRdb applying MiXCR to the 5' RACE reads. The sample has tens of thousands of distinct CDR3 sequences, just over 2.5% seen once. The data stem from a study of CD8 T cells in ankylosing spondylitis. V was pared by 4 bases and J by 7 bases, with 8 bases between. From germline, CDR1 is SGDLS and CDR2 YYNGEE. The CDR3 sequence is 12 residues long. Whole-study findings and limits: Disease-associated clones were reportedly significantly overrepresented in matched ankylosing spondylitis synovial fluid.

J is TRBJ2-2 and V is TRBV9, with D perhaps TRBD1 (6 bases). The receptor's source is a female donor with ankylosing spondylitis or in good health (not recorded which). The sequencing sample was made of blood, either unsorted or a sorted T cell fraction (not recorded which). CDR3 amino acids: CASSSGDGELFF. Written as DNA, the CDR3 is TGTGCCAGCAGCTCAGGGGACGGGGAGCTGTTTTTT.